Each of the 2 T cell receptor beta chains below was sequenced from the same sample in a study of blood T cell repertoires in COVID-19. The method was immunoSEQ multiplex PCR; TCRdb's version includes in-frame clones alone and lacks a portion of them. The sample comprises roughly 370,000 clones, around nine tenths of which are singletons, and approximately 9.3% rests with the top ten. The sequenced material came from PBMCs or T cells enriched from blood (not recorded which). Receptors originate from a woman between 50 and 59 years old who had recovered from COVID-19.

The gene calls are TRBV7-2 and TRBJ2-5; 8 bases fit TRBD2. J gave up 5 bases and V 4 bases, and 12 bases lay outside the gene matches. The CDR3 has 16 amino acids. Germline assignment: CDR1 SGHTA and CDR2 FQGNSA. The DNA of the CDR3 is TGTGCCAGCAGCTCCGGGGGGACTAGTACGTGGGAGACCCAGTACTTC. Residues: CASSSGGTSTWETQYF. Supplemented by reference TRBV7-2 and TRBJ2-5, the full variable domain reads GAGVSQSPSNKVTEKGKDVELRCDPISGHTALYWYRQSLGQGLEFLIYFQGNSAPDKSGLPSDRFSAERTGGSVSTLTIQRTQQEDSAVYLCASSSGGTSTWETQYFGPGTRLLVL.

This clone came up a few times. The gene calls are TRBV20-1 and TRBJ1-1; TRBD1 matches 7 bases. The ends lost 3 bases at V and 1 base at J; junction bases unmatched: 5. The CDR3 consists of 14 residues. CDR1 is DFQATT, CDR2 SNEGSKA, per germline (reference sequence). The CDR3 spells CSASWDSKNTEAFF. The CDR3, as DNA: TGCAGTGCTAGTTGGGACAGCAAGAACACTGAAGCTTTCTTT.